A selection of T cell receptor beta chains follows, all from one sample in a study of blood T cell repertoires in COVID-19. This table comes from immunoSEQ multiplex PCR, and its TCRdb copy is limited to in-frame clones, with some not included. Here the sample spans more than 350,000 clones, approximately 92% being singletons. The sequencing input was PBMCs or T cells enriched from blood (not recorded which). The receptors shown here come from a man younger than 35 who had recovered from COVID-19. Each CDR3 is given with its conserved first and last residue. The D gene is left open where the match is weak. Clone size is shown for a subset of rows, as once, few, many or a class of expanded clone.

clone_size: NA; v_call: TRBV27; j_call: TRBJ2-5; d_call: NA; cdr3_nt: TGTGCCAGCAGGCGGGATGGGAAGACCCAGTACTTC; cdr3_aa: CASRRDGKTQYF
clone_size: NA; v_call: TRBV20-1; j_call: TRBJ2-1; d_call: NA; cdr3_nt: TGCAGTGCTAGAAATAGGGGTGAGCAGTTCTTC; cdr3_aa: CSARNRGEQFF
clone_size: NA; v_call: TRBV5-4; j_call: TRBJ2-7; d_call: TRBD2; cdr3_nt: TGTGCCAGCAGCCCGGGACTAGCGGGATCGTCCTACGAGCAGTACTTC; cdr3_aa: CASSPGLAGSSYEQYF
clone_size: NA; v_call: TRBV5-4; j_call: TRBJ1-2; d_call: NA; cdr3_nt: TGTGCCAGCAGCTTGGACTGGGGCGGCTATGGCTACACCTTC; cdr3_aa: CASSLDWGGYGYTF
clone_size: NA; v_call: TRBV5-5; j_call: TRBJ2-2; d_call: NA; cdr3_nt: TGTGCCAGCAGCGGGACCCCGAACAGGGAAGGTCTGGCCGGGGAGCTGTTTTTT; cdr3_aa: CASSGTPNREGLAGELFF
clone_size: NA; v_call: TRBV9; j_call: TRBJ2-7; d_call: NA; cdr3_nt: TGTGCCAGCAGCGTAGCGCCACCGGACGAGCAGTACTTC; cdr3_aa: CASSVAPPDEQYF
clone_size: NA; v_call: TRBV10-3; j_call: TRBJ2-5; d_call: TRBD1; cdr3_nt: TGTGCCACCCTGGGGAGTCATCGGGACAGGGGGTACCAAGAGACCCAGTACTTC; cdr3_aa: CATLGSHRDRGYQETQYF
clone_size: NA; v_call: TRBV29-1; j_call: TRBJ2-7; d_call: TRBD2; cdr3_nt: TGCAGCGTTGAGGTAGCGGGGGCCTACGAGCAGTACTTC; cdr3_aa: CSVEVAGAYEQYF
clone_size: NA; v_call: TRBV7-3; j_call: TRBJ2-1; d_call: NA; cdr3_nt: TGTGCCAGCAGTCAACAGGGCAATGAGCAGTTCTTC; cdr3_aa: CASSQQGNEQFF
clone_size: NA; v_call: TRBV24-1; j_call: TRBJ2-3; d_call: NA; cdr3_nt: TGTGCCACCAGTGTAGAACCCGGCACAGATACGCAGTATTTT; cdr3_aa: CATSVEPGTDTQYF
clone_size: NA; v_call: TRBV27; j_call: TRBJ1-3; d_call: TRBD1; cdr3_nt: TGTGCCAGCAGACGTTCGGGACAGGGTCTTCGGTCGAACACCATATATTTT; cdr3_aa: CASRRSGQGLRSNTIYF
clone_size: NA; v_call: TRBV29-1; j_call: TRBJ2-3; d_call: NA; cdr3_nt: TGCAGCGTTGAGGAGCGGATTACAGATACGCAGTATTTT; cdr3_aa: CSVEERITDTQYF
clone_size: NA; v_call: TRBV28; j_call: TRBJ2-1; d_call: TRBD2; cdr3_nt: TGTGCCAGCAGGGGACTAGCGGCTACAAATGAGCAGTTCTTC; cdr3_aa: CASRGLAATNEQFF
clone_size: NA; v_call: TRBV19; j_call: TRBJ2-7; d_call: TRBD2; cdr3_nt: TGTGCCAGTAGTTTTGGGAGCGGGAGGGCCTACGAGCAGTACTTC; cdr3_aa: CASSFGSGRAYEQYF
clone_size: NA; v_call: TRBV12-5; j_call: TRBJ2-3; d_call: NA; cdr3_nt: TGTGCTAGTGGCCTGTGGAATCGGGGGTTCACAGATACGCAGTATTTT; cdr3_aa: CASGLWNRGFTDTQYF
clone_size: NA; v_call: TRBV2; j_call: TRBJ2-3; d_call: TRBD1; cdr3_nt: TGTGCCGGACGACAGGGGAGTGCAGATACGCAGTATTTT; cdr3_aa: CAGRQGSADTQYF
clone_size: NA; v_call: TRBV27; j_call: TRBJ1-4; d_call: TRBD1; cdr3_nt: TGTGCCAGCAGCCGGACAGGGAGCTTTGCAACTAATGAAAAACTGTTTTTT; cdr3_aa: CASSRTGSFATNEKLFF
clone_size: NA; v_call: TRBV7-7; j_call: TRBJ1-3; d_call: TRBD1; cdr3_nt: TGTGCCAGCAGGTCACAAAGGGACAGGGGGCCTGGAAACACCATATATTTT; cdr3_aa: CASRSQRDRGPGNTIYF
clone_size: NA; v_call: TRBV6-5; j_call: TRBJ2-5; d_call: NA; cdr3_nt: TGTGCCAGCAGATCGACGGGAGTGGAGGAGACCCAGTACTTC; cdr3_aa: CASRSTGVEETQYF
clone_size: NA; v_call: TRBV2; j_call: TRBJ2-7; d_call: TRBD1; cdr3_nt: TGTGCCAGCAGTGTAATTTCCGGGACAGGATACGAGCAGTACTTC; cdr3_aa: CASSVISGTGYEQYF
clone_size: NA; v_call: TRBV9; j_call: TRBJ1-4; d_call: NA; cdr3_nt: TGTGCCAGCAGCGAGACAGGCCGTAATGAAAAACTGTTTTTT; cdr3_aa: CASSETGRNEKLFF
clone_size: NA; v_call: TRBV5-4; j_call: TRBJ2-7; d_call: NA; cdr3_nt: TGTGCCAGCAGCTTGGACGACTCCCTGGGCGAGCAGTACTTC; cdr3_aa: CASSLDDSLGEQYF
clone_size: once; v_call: TRBV5-5; j_call: TRBJ1-2; d_call: TRBD1; cdr3_nt: TGTGCCAGCAGCTTGGCCGTTAGGACAGGGGATGGCTACACCTTC; cdr3_aa: CASSLAVRTGDGYTF
clone_size: NA; v_call: TRBV4-2; j_call: TRBJ2-6; d_call: NA; cdr3_nt: TGTGCCAGCAGCCCCCCCGAGGCAAAGGGGGCCAACGTCCTGACTTTC; cdr3_aa: CASSPPEAKGANVLTF
clone_size: NA; v_call: TRBV7-8; j_call: TRBJ2-7; d_call: TRBD1; cdr3_nt: TGTGCCAGCAGCCAACTGACAGGGGGCGACGAAGGTCGGTTCGAGCAGTACTTC; cdr3_aa: CASSQLTGGDEGRFEQYF
clone_size: once; v_call: TRBV18; j_call: TRBJ2-5; d_call: NA; cdr3_nt: TGTGCCAGCTCACCCCCCCACTACCAAGAGACCCAGTACTTC; cdr3_aa: CASSPPHYQETQYF
clone_size: NA; v_call: TRBV28; j_call: TRBJ1-4; d_call: TRBD1; cdr3_nt: TGTGCCAGCAGTCCCTTAGGGACAGGGGTTAATGAAAAACTGTTTTTT; cdr3_aa: CASSPLGTGVNEKLFF
clone_size: NA; v_call: TRBV18; j_call: TRBJ1-1; d_call: NA; cdr3_nt: TGTGCCAGCTCAGGGGGACTTGAAGCTTTCTTT; cdr3_aa: CASSGGLEAFF
clone_size: NA; v_call: TRBV5-4; j_call: TRBJ1-3; d_call: NA; cdr3_nt: TGTGCCAGCAGCTACGGATCCTCGGGGTATGCGGGAAACACCATATATTTT; cdr3_aa: CASSYGSSGYAGNTIYF
clone_size: NA; v_call: TRBV7-3; j_call: TRBJ1-1; d_call: TRBD1; cdr3_nt: TGTGCCAGCAGCTCGACAGGGTCGGGCACTGAAGCTTTCTTT; cdr3_aa: CASSSTGSGTEAFF
clone_size: NA; v_call: TRBV28; j_call: TRBJ1-2; d_call: TRBD1; cdr3_nt: TGTGCCAGCAGTTCATACCCGGGACAGGAAGATGGCTACACCTTC; cdr3_aa: CASSSYPGQEDGYTF